The present T cell receptor beta chain was sequenced within a study of cytomegalovirus exposure and HLA in healthy donors. Overall study: Researchers previously reported finding just under 120 million unique TCR beta sequences from about 170 million T cells. Ancestry clustering placed around four fifths of 300 to 400 genotyped donors in the Caucasian-associated cluster.

The germline CDR1 and CDR2 sequences are MGHDK and SYGVNS. The length of the CDR3 is 15 residues. V shed 3 bases and J 10 bases; nucleotides not matched to a gene: 9. PCR primers comprised 60 Vbeta and 13 Jbeta primers. As originally analysed: Counted up in a later analysis, unique TCR beta chains came to some 80 million, with around 10 million shared. Clones were sequenced by immunoSEQ multiplex PCR, and TCRdb holds only the in-frame ones, with some missing. V and J calls and clone size are as listed in that table; D and trimming were resolved from the DNA. The table records about 140,000 clones, 75% to 85% of them present only once.

The sequencing sample was made of PBMCs. The chain is built from TRBV25-1 and TRBJ1-4; 9 bases line up with TRBD1. The TCR originated in a female donor in good health and CMV-seronegative. The CDR3 DNA reads as TGTGCCAGCAGTGATGGGACAGGGAGGACGGGAAAACTGTTTTTT. Translated: CASSDGTGRTGKLFF.